These 23 T cell receptor beta chains share one sample of origin, sequenced in a study of shared clonotypes between healthy human individuals. The repertoire was sequenced with immunoSEQ multiplex PCR; TCRdb's copy has only in-frame clones and lacks some. The data hold millions of clones, with about 92% observed a single time. Sequenced: naive CD4+ T cells from PBMCs. As for subset: CD45RA+ positively selected. These receptors were obtained from a young man in good health. Some clones in this sample may be carry-over from other donors' samples.

The chain uses TRBV7-9 and TRBJ2-1, with 16 bases aligning to TRBD2. Germline CDR1 SEHNR, CDR2 FQNEAQ (reference sequence). The CDR3 runs 18 residues. Trimming cost V 5 bases and J 0 bases; bases outside gene matches: 4. CDR3 residues: CASSAGLAGGPSYNEQFF. In DNA form, the CDR3 reads TGTGCCAGCAGCGCGGGACTAGCGGGAGGGCCCTCCTACAATGAGCAGTTCTTC.

The chain couples TRBV27 to TRBJ2-2; the match to TRBD1 covers 8 bases. Looked up from germline, CDR1 is MNHEY and CDR2 is SMNVEV (reference sequence). Unmatched junction bases numbered 2, after V lost 2 bases and J lost 3 bases. This CDR3 has 15 residues. The CDR3 here is CASSLGRGHTGELFF. In DNA, the CDR3 is TGTGCCAGCAGTTTAGGCAGGGGGCACACCGGGGAGCTGTTTTTT.

The rearrangement links TRBV5-4 to TRBJ2-5; 9 positions agree with TRBD2. CDR3 length: 16 amino acids. Germline-derived CDR1 and CDR2 are SGHNT and YYREEE (reference sequence). V lost 4 bases, J lost 5 bases, and 12 bases stayed unmatched. CDR3 residues: CASSPAGGRARETQYF. DNA for the CDR3: TGTGCCAGCAGCCCCGCCGGCGGGAGGGCCCGGGAGACCCAGTACTTC.

The rearrangement uses TRBV19 and TRBJ1-5; 8 bases map to TRBD1. The V and J ends lost 2 bases and 6 bases, in that order; junction bases with no gene match: 6. The germline V gene has CDR1 LNHDA and CDR2 SQIVND (reference sequence). The CDR3 contains 15 residues. CDR3 sequence reads: CASSITGGGGQPQHF. DNA for the CDR3: TGTGCCAGTAGTATAACAGGGGGAGGGGGTCAGCCCCAGCATTTT.

This clone has a single count. The chain carries TRBV15 and TRBJ1-4, with D perhaps matching TRBD1 (6 bases). V lost 4 bases, J lost 2 bases, and 14 bases lay in between. This CDR3 has 16 residues. CDR1 and CDR2 (germline): LNHNV, YYDKDF (reference sequence). CDR3 region: CATSTPSGQTNEKLFF. The CDR3, as DNA: TGTGCCACCAGCACACCCTCAGGACAGACTAATGAAAAACTGTTTTTT.

V usage is TRBV7-2 and J usage is TRBJ1-2, with D uncertain. CDR1 and CDR2 from the germline V gene are SGHTA and FQGNSA. Trimming removed 1 base at V and 4 bases at J, with 10 bases between. The CDR3 loop spans 14 amino acids. The CDR3 DNA reads as TGTGCCAGCAGCTTAGGTCAATTGAGCTATGGCTACACCTTC. Its protein product is CASSLGQLSYGYTF.

For this clone: Additional DNA sequences in this sample encode the identical CDR3. This chain links TRBV28 with TRBJ1-2; D is ambiguous. Germline V lookup: CDR1 MDHEN, CDR2 SYDVKM. This CDR3 has 12 residues. Trimming took off 2 bases at V and 4 bases at J, with 5 bases between the two ends. This CDR3 is CASSLNLYGYTF. The CDR3 bases are TGTGCCAGCAGTTTAAACCTCTATGGCTACACCTTC.

The chain employs TRBV29-1 and TRBJ2-7; D remains ambiguous. With 4 bases removed from V and 6 bases from J, the gap between germline ends came to 19 bases. The germline V gene has CDR1 SQVTM and CDR2 ANQGSEA. The CDR3 runs 14 residues. The CDR3 sequence is CSVGVRALKPEQYF. DNA for the CDR3: TGCAGCGTTGGGGTTCGGGCGCTGAAACCCGAGCAGTACTTC.

With respect to this clone: Other nucleotide sequences in the sample specify the same CDR3. The V and J genes are TRBV7-2 and TRBJ1-5; the D is unclear. The CDR3 length is 13 residues. The V end was cut by 2 bases, the J end by 5 bases, with 7 bases between. Germline CDR1 is SGHTA and CDR2 is FQGNSA. In DNA, the CDR3 is TGTGCCAGCAGCTTACGTGGTGATCAGCCCCAGCATTTT. Its protein product is CASSLRGDQPQHF.

The chain recombines TRBV19 with TRBJ2-3; D is unclear. The germline V and J ends were trimmed by 4 bases and 4 bases, with 12 bases remaining between them. The CDR3 covers 14 residues. Germline V gene lookup returns CDR1 LNHDA and CDR2 SQIVND (reference sequence). CDR3 amino acids: CASSTGRGPDTQYF. The CDR3 DNA sequence: TGTGCCAGTAGTACAGGACGAGGTCCAGATACGCAGTATTTT.

This clone was found once. This chain links TRBV6-4 with TRBJ2-3, with 10 positions matching TRBD2. Germline assignment: CDR1 MRHNA and CDR2 SNTAGT. Trimming cost V 4 bases and J 6 bases; bases outside gene matches: 4. The CDR3 extends over 14 amino acids. DNA for the CDR3: TGTGCCAGCAGTGGACTAGCGGGTTCCGATACGCAGTATTTT. The encoded protein is CASSGLAGSDTQYF.

The rearrangement links TRBV6-5 to TRBJ2-1; 7 nucleotides align to TRBD2. Germline-derived CDR1 and CDR2 are MNHEY and SVGAGI. The junction had 13 bases not matched to a gene; V was cut back by 6 bases and J by 8 bases. This CDR3 contains 15 residues. CDR3 residues: CASSPERDPFDEQFF. CDR3 sequence (DNA): TGTGCCAGCAGCCCCGAGCGGGACCCCTTTGATGAGCAGTTCTTC.

For this clone: This sample includes further DNA sequences coding for the same CDR3. The rearrangement uses TRBV5-4 and TRBJ2-1; TRBD2 matches 13 bases. After removal of 3 bases from V and 4 bases from J, the junction contained 4 bases not matched to a gene. This CDR3 is built from 16 residues. The germline CDR1 and CDR2 sequences are SGHNT and YYREEE (reference sequence). CDR3 DNA: TGTGCCAGCAGCTCCCTGACTAGCGGGAGGTACAATGAGCAGTTCTTC. It is translated as CASSSLTSGRYNEQFF.

Comments on this clone: Other DNA sequences in the same sample also yield this CDR3. This rearrangement joins TRBV28 to TRBJ2-7, with D maybe TRBD2 (6 bases). CDR1 is MDHEN, CDR2 SYDVKM, per germline. Trimming left V 6 bases short and J 1 base short, with 10 bases between. This CDR3 region has 13 residues. The DNA of the CDR3 is TGTGCCAGCAGGACCGGGAGATCCTACGAGCAGTACTTC. This gives the protein CASRTGRSYEQYF. The full variable domain, rest sourced from reference TRBV28 and TRBJ2-7, is DVKVTQSSRYLVKRTGEKVFLECVQDMDHENMFWYRQDPGLGLRLIYFSYDVKMKEKGDIPEGYSVSREKKERFSLILESASTNQTSMYLCASRTGRSYEQYFGPGTRLTVT.

The chain links TRBV28 to TRBJ1-4; weak D call: TRBD1 (6 bases). Between the trimmed V and J ends, which lost 6 bases and 7 bases, there was a span of 15 bases. This CDR3 contains 14 residues. Germline V gene lookup returns CDR1 MDHEN and CDR2 SYDVKM. The CDR3 region is CASRIRDNPEKLFF. The DNA of the CDR3 is TGTGCCAGCAGGATCCGGGACAACCCTGAAAAACTGTTTTTT.

This rearrangement joins TRBV7-3 to TRBJ2-7; 7 bases are shared with TRBD2. The CDR3 spans 14 residues. Unmatched junction bases numbered 4, after V lost 2 bases and J lost 3 bases. From germline, CDR1 is SGHTA and CDR2 FQGTGA. CDR3 DNA: TGTGCCAGCAGCTTATATGCTAGCGGCTACGAGCAGTACTTC. Translation gives CASSLYASGYEQYF.

The V call is TRBV27, the J call TRBJ2-7; 9 positions match TRBD2. CDR1 MNHEY and CDR2 SMNVEV come from the germline V gene (reference sequence). V was clipped by 3 bases and J by 5 bases; unmatched bases: 5. The CDR3 loop spans 14 amino acids. CDR3 in DNA: TGTGCCAGCAGTTTTAGCGGGAGTACCAACGAGCAGTACTTC. Protein sequence: CASSFSGSTNEQYF.

CDR3 protein: CASSQPINEKLFF. CDR3 nucleotide sequence: TGTGCCAGCAGCCAACCGATCAATGAAAAACTGTTTTTT. The gene calls are TRBV11-2 and TRBJ1-4; D not resolved. The CDR3 sequence is 13 residues long. V shed 5 bases and J shed 5 bases, with 9 bases lying between them. Germline assignment: CDR1 SGHAT and CDR2 FQNNGV.

This chain connects TRBV15 to TRBJ1-2; no definite D call. CDR3 length equals 13 residues. CDR1 and CDR2 (germline): LNHNV, YYDKDF (reference sequence). V was pared by 0 bases and J by 13 bases, with 15 bases between. The CDR3 loop is CATSRETLPARTF. Here the CDR3 DNA reads TGTGCCACCAGCAGAGAGACTTTGCCGGCTCGCACCTTC. Full variable domain (outside the CDR3, taken from reference TRBV15 and TRBJ1-2): DAMVIQNPRYQVTQFGKPVTLSCSQTLNHNVMYWYQQKSSQAPKLLFHYYDKDFNNEADTPDNFQSRRPNTSFCFLDIRSPGLGDTAMYLCATSRETLPARTFGSGTRLTVV.

The chain employs TRBV5-6 and TRBJ1-2; no firm D call. The V gene's germline CDR1 is SGHDT and CDR2 YYEEEE. CDR3 length equals 13 residues. Trimming cost V 1 base and J 2 bases, with 6 bases left between them. CDR3 region: CASSLRRNYGYTF. The CDR3 nucleotides are TGTGCCAGCAGCTTGCGTAGGAACTATGGCTACACCTTC.

This chain's CDR3 is CASSQVPIDSNYGYTF. CDR3 sequence (DNA): TGTGCCAGCAGCCAAGTTCCAATCGACAGCAACTATGGCTACACCTTC. V and J are TRBV4-2 and TRBJ1-2; a possible D gene is TRBD1 (5 bases). Germline assignment: CDR1 LGHNA and CDR2 YNFKEQ. The CDR3 has 16 residues. Trimming shortened V by 1 base and J by 2 bases, and 14 bases separated the two germline ends.

The chain links TRBV4-2 to TRBJ2-5, with 7 positions matching TRBD1. V was clipped by 1 base and J by 5 bases; unmatched bases: 4. The CDR3 sequence is 14 residues long. Germline assignment: CDR1 LGHNA and CDR2 YNFKEQ. CDR3 in DNA: TGTGCCAGCAGCCAAGTAACAGGGGCGGAGACCCAGTACTTC. Translation: CASSQVTGAETQYF.

The chain recombines TRBV28 with TRBJ1-4; D is uncertain. The CDR3 is 14 residues long. In germline, CDR1 is MDHEN, CDR2 SYDVKM. Trimming stripped 7 bases from V and 4 bases from J, with 13 bases between. CDR3 protein: CASTPGSDNEKLFF. For the CDR3, the DNA is TGTGCCAGCACCCCTGGCAGTGATAATGAAAAACTGTTTTTT.